This T cell receptor beta chain was found in a study of T cell changes during pregnancy in multiple sclerosis. Produced via immunoSEQ multiplex PCR; TCRdb's table is partial and in-frame only. The data show roughly 64,000 clones, roughly 92% seen once. The V segment lost 3 bases and the J segment 3 bases; nucleotides outside the gene matches: 5. Germline loops: CDR1 MGHRA, CDR2 YSYEKL. The CDR3 is 15 amino acids. The chain combines TRBV4-1 with TRBJ2-7; 10 bases agree with TRBD2. Sequences were derived from peripheral blood, sampled in the second trimester of pregnancy. The TCR was taken from a female donor with multiple sclerosis, enrolled in a pregnancy study. DNA of the CDR3: TGCGCCAGCAGCCAGGGGACTAGCGCGTTCTACGAGCAGTACTTC. Protein: CASSQGTSAFYEQYF.